This T cell receptor (beta chain) was sequenced during a study of blood T cell repertoires in COVID-19. Study summary: Whether acute or convalescent, the COVID-19 samples came from the United States, Italy and Spain. In each case, the material was cDNA or gDNA derived from T cells, B-cell-depleted T cells, or PBMCs.

In the original processing: Cell counts per sample came from amplifying reference gene primers. Method: immunoSEQ multiplex PCR; TCRdb's copy keeps in-frame clones and lacks some. Clone size and the V and J calls come from that table; the DNA yielded D and trimming. The data contain approximately 49,000 clones, 82% of them singletons. Sequencing was done on a sample of peripheral blood. The sequence came from a human donor with acute or convalescent COVID-19. The donor label of this sample is uncertain.

In DNA form, the CDR3 reads TGTGCCACCAGTGATTCAGGAAACACCGGGGAGCTGTTTTTT. Protein sequence: CATSDSGNTGELFF. This chain uses TRBV24-1 with TRBJ2-2; the D is unclear. The CDR3 sequence is 14 residues long. The germline V gene encodes CDR1 KGHDR and CDR2 SFDVKD. The V end was cut by 2 bases, the J end by 2 bases, with 5 bases between.